Each of the 11 T cell receptor beta chains below was sequenced from the same sample in a study of glioma-infiltrating T cells after dendritic cell vaccination. The table came from immunoSEQ multiplex PCR; TCRdb's copy has only in-frame clones and leaves some out. The sample consists of around 73,000 clones, around 79% of them appearing once. The source was blood, collected before dendritic cell vaccination. These receptors were obtained from a human donor with glioblastoma.

The chain carries TRBV10-1 and TRBJ2-7; 10 bases are shared with TRBD2. Germline values: CDR1 WNHNN, CDR2 SYGVQD (reference sequence). The CDR3 spans 16 residues. The V and J ends lost 6 bases and 0 bases, in that order; junction bases with no gene match: 8. CDR3 sequence (DNA): TGCGCCAGCAGCCGCCCGGGACTAGCGCACTCCTACGAGCAGTACGTC. Its protein is CASSRPGLAHSYEQYV.

The chain combines TRBV18 with TRBJ2-1, with TRBD2 matching 7 bases. After removal of 0 bases from V and 5 bases from J, the junction contained 13 bases not matched to a gene. The CDR3 totals 18 residues. Germline CDR1 is KGHSH and CDR2 is LQKENI. The CDR3 sequence: CASSPPNGRARGDNEQFF. The CDR3 DNA is TGTGCCAGCTCACCACCCAACGGACGGGCCCGGGGGGACAATGAGCAGTTCTTC.

In DNA, the CDR3 is TGTGCCAGCAGCTTAGCGCTCGGGAACACTGAAGCTTTCTTT. This encodes CASSLALGNTEAFF. The chain couples TRBV7-6 to TRBJ1-1; D unclear. Trimming took off 0 bases at V and 1 base at J, with 6 bases between the two ends. CDR3 length equals 14 residues. Germline V lookup: CDR1 SGHVS, CDR2 FNYEAQ.

This clone was observed once. The gene calls are TRBV19 and TRBJ2-3; TRBD2 might be the D (5 bases). The CDR3 length is 12 residues. CDR1 is LNHDA and CDR2 is SQIVND in the germline V gene (reference sequence). V lost 4 bases, J lost 5 bases, and 7 bases lay in between. CDR3 nucleotides: TGTGCCAGTAGTACCGGACTAGATACGCAGTATTTT. Protein: CASSTGLDTQYF.

This chain connects TRBV14 to TRBJ1-6; 7 nucleotides match TRBD1. J was trimmed by 9 bases and V by 1 base; bases with no gene match: 3. Germline CDR1 is SGHDN and CDR2 is FVKESK. The CDR3 is 14 amino acids. The CDR3 sequence is CASSQVWDSSPLHF. The CDR3 coding sequence is TGTGCCAGCAGCCAAGTTTGGGACAGTTCACCCCTCCACTTT. Variable domain in full (rest from reference TRBV14 and TRBJ1-6): EAGVTQFPSHSVIEKGQTVTLRCDPISGHDNLYWYRRVMGKEIKFLLHFVKESKQDESGMPNNRFLAERTGGTYSTLKVQPAELEDSGVYFCASSQVWDSSPLHFGNGTRLTVT.

V and J are TRBV29-1 and TRBJ1-2; 11 bases align to TRBD1. The CDR3 has 12 residues. The germline CDR1 and CDR2 sequences are SQVTM and ANQGSEA. Trimming took 4 bases from V and 7 from J; bases not matched to a gene: 2. This chain's CDR3 is CSVGGTGGGYTF. DNA of the CDR3: TGCAGCGTTGGAGGGACAGGGGGTGGCTACACCTTC.

V is TRBV4-2 and J is TRBJ1-2; D is undetermined. The germline V gene encodes CDR1 LGHNA and CDR2 YNFKEQ. The CDR3 extends over 16 amino acids. V lost 6 bases and J 2 bases, leaving 19 bases between the germline ends. CDR3: CASSPVGGVPNYGYTF. The CDR3 nucleotides are TGTGCCAGCAGTCCCGTGGGAGGAGTCCCCAACTATGGCTACACCTTC.

This chain uses TRBV5-1 with TRBJ2-7; D remains unclear. The CDR3 totals 14 residues. Germline V lookup: CDR1 SGHRS, CDR2 YFSETQ. The V end lost 1 base, the J end lost 1 base, and 9 bases lay between the germline ends. For the CDR3, the DNA is TGCGCCAGCAGCTTGTTCGCCAGTTCCTACGAGCAGTACTTC. It codes for CASSLFASSYEQYF.

This clone was counted a single time. The chain is built from TRBV6-1 and TRBJ2-3; D is possibly TRBD2 (5 bases). V was shortened by 6 bases and J by 1 base, with 8 bases between the two germline ends. This CDR3 region has 13 residues. CDR1 is MNHNS and CDR2 is SASEGT in the germline V gene. The CDR3 sequence: CASSTGGTDTQYF. The CDR3 nucleotides are TGTGCCAGCAGCACCGGGGGCACAGATACGCAGTATTTT.

The chain employs TRBV6-1 and TRBJ2-7; possible D gene TRBD2, 6 bases. Germline lookup yields CDR1 MNHNS and CDR2 SASEGT. CDR3 length: 15 residues. V was cut by 5 bases and J by 3 bases, with 17 bases left in between. The CDR3 sequence: CASSPGVAEIYEQYV. The CDR3 nucleotides are TGTGCCAGCAGTCCCGGGGTAGCGGAGATCTACGAGCAGTACGTC.

The chain has TRBV29-1 and TRBJ2-1; 8 bases are a match to TRBD1. Germline-derived CDR1 and CDR2 are SQVTM and ANQGSEA. CDR3 size: 15 residues. The J segment lost 0 bases and the V segment lost 7 bases, leaving 8 bases of the junction unmatched. The CDR3: CSAPQGASSYNEQFF. In DNA form, the CDR3 reads TGCAGCGCCCCCCAGGGGGCAAGCTCCTACAATGAGCAGTTCTTC.